The sequence of this T cell receptor beta chain was determined in a study of blood T cell repertoires in COVID-19. Looking at the study overall: Both acute and convalescent COVID-19 samples were obtained from the United States, Italy and Spain.

The germline gives CDR1 SGHNT, CDR2 YYREEE (reference sequence). V lost 1 base, J lost 6 bases, and 11 bases lay in between. The CDR3 has 13 amino acids. Study processing details: Researchers report that nucleated cell counts were estimated from reference gene primer amplification. The assay was immunoSEQ multiplex PCR, and TCRdb's table has in-frame clones only and misses some. V and J calls and clone size are copied from that table; D and trimming were computed from the DNA. The sample contains some 210,000 clones, around 86% of which appear only once. Sequencing was performed on peripheral blood. The chain is built from TRBV5-4 and TRBJ2-7; a possible D gene is TRBD2 (5 bases). The TCR comes from a man aged 55-75 years who had recovered from COVID-19. The CDR3 protein is CASSLTGSGEQYF. In DNA form, the CDR3 reads TGTGCCAGCAGCTTGACGGGGTCGGGCGAGCAGTACTTC.